This T cell receptor (beta chain) is from a study of early T cells in non-severe SARS-CoV-2 infection. At the level of the study: Whole-blood bulk RNA, unsorted, was sequenced, and chains were unpaired. Study-level points and caveats: In VDJdb matching, anti-spike CD8 responses were favored while private and CD4 specificities went missing.

This clonotype was counted many times. Its antigen is still unknown. This CDR3 region has 13 residues. Trimming removed 8 bases from V and 2 bases from J; junction bases left unmatched: 0. Unique molecular identifier tags were affixed to discrete cDNA molecules. TCRdb passed the 5' RACE reads through MiXCR, listing each CDR3 protein once. This table holds 40,000 to 60,000 distinct CDR3 sequences, roughly 9.8% found once. Sequencing was carried out using whole blood. V is TRBV12-3 or TRBV12-4 and J is TRBJ2-6; 7 nucleotides line up with TRBD2. The TCR originated in an adult who was a healthcare worker with PCR-confirmed SARS-CoV-2 infection or an uninfected control (not recorded which). CDR3 sequence (DNA): TGTGCCAGCCGGGAGGCTGGGGCCAACGTCCTGACTTTC. It encodes CASREAGANVLTF.